Listed below are T cell receptor beta chains from one sample, sequenced in a study of T cell repertoires in cytomegalovirus infection. MiXCR, run by TCRdb on the reads, gives a single entry per CDR3 protein. The table includes 800,000 to 950,000 distinct CDR3 sequences, less than 35% detected once. These receptors have no known antigen. The sample consisted of cultured CD8+ T cells from PBMCs, taken from culture after CMV antigen stimulation. The receptors were sampled from a human donor in good health (CMV status not recorded). Some clones in this sample may be carry-over from other donors' samples. CDR3s include the opening cysteine and the closing phenylalanine or tryptophan. The D gene is left open where the match is weak. Clone size is given for some rows only: seen once, a few or many times, or a class if the clone is expanded.

D gene	clone size	J gene	V gene	CDR3 DNA	CDR3 protein
TRBD1	.	TRBJ2-1	TRBV2	TGTGCCAGCAGTGAACGGCTCCGGGACAGGCGAGACAATGAGCAGTTCTTC	CASSERLRDRRDNEQFF
TRBD1	few	TRBJ1-1	TRBV10-3	TGTGCCATCATTAGGGGACAGGGTTACACTGAAGCTTTCTTT	CAIIRGQGYTEAFF
.	many	TRBJ2-1	TRBV7-6	TGTGCCAGCAGCTTAGCGGCCTCCGGACCTCGGGAAAATGAGCAGTTCTTC	CASSLAASGPRENEQFF
TRBD2	.	TRBJ2-3	TRBV2	TGTGCCAAAACCGGGGGGGCAGGAGATACGCAGTATTTT	CAKTGGAGDTQYF
TRBD1	.	TRBJ2-1	TRBV7-4	TGTGCCAGCAGCCCACAGGGGTTCGGCTCCTACAATGAGCAGTTCTTC	CASSPQGFGSYNEQFF
.	.	TRBJ1-2	TRBV5-8	TGTGCCAGCAGCCGCGGTCCAGGGTGGCATGGCTACACCTTC	CASSRGPGWHGYTF
TRBD2	few	TRBJ2-1	TRBV5-1	TGCGCCAGCAGCTTTGAGACTAGCGGCTCCTACAATGAGCAGTTCTTC	CASSFETSGSYNEQFF
.	.	TRBJ1-2	TRBV6-5	TGTGCCAGCAGTTACGGGCCGACTACGGATGGCTACACCTTC	CASSYGPTTDGYTF
.	few	TRBJ1-5	TRBV7-9	TGTGCCAGCAGCATGCCGGGGAATCAGCCCCAGCATTTT	CASSMPGNQPQHF
.	.	TRBJ2-2	TRBV7-6	TGTGCCAGCAGCCCGGGGTTCACCGGGGAGCTGTTTTTT	CASSPGFTGELFF
.	.	TRBJ2-1	TRBV5-6	TGTGCCAGCAGCTTGAAAGCACAGGGAGACAATGAGCAGTTCTTC	CASSLKAQGDNEQFF
.	few	TRBJ1-5	TRBV7-6	TGTGCCAGCAGCTTAGGGCCGGGTTTTAATCAGCCCCAGCATTTT	CASSLGPGFNQPQHF
TRBD1	.	TRBJ2-2	TRBV20-1	TGCAGTGCTAGAGTAAAGGGACAGGGGGCACTACCCTTGAACACCGGGGAGCTGTTTTTT	CSARVKGQGALPLNTGELFF
TRBD1	.	TRBJ2-7	TRBV6-2/TRBV6-3	TGTGCCAACGGACAGGGTTACGAGCAGTACTTC	CANGQGYEQYF
TRBD1	few	TRBJ1-2	TRBV11-2	TGTGCCAGCAGCTCGACGTACTCCGGGACAGGCTATGGCTACACCTTC	CASSSTYSGTGYGYTF
.	few	TRBJ1-4	TRBV6-5	TGTGCCAGCAGCCGGACAACAAATAATGAAAAACTGTTTTTT	CASSRTTNNEKLFF